These 21 T cell receptor beta chains originate from one sample sequenced in a study of T cells in Graves' hyperthyroidism and ophthalmopathy (dated by TCRdb to between 2018 and 2021). The library was obtained by multiplex PCR. Instrument on record: Illumina HiSeq 2000. The TCR beta CDR3 regions were amplified from the RNA transcripts. The first round of RT-PCR for the TCR CDR3 was performed with the HTBI primer set and the Qiagen OneStep RT-PCR kit. TCRdb itself trimmed the public reads at Q25 with fastp, ran MiXCR and retained productive beta chains. A single entry per CDR3 protein holds the most common genes and DNA from its merged rows. The sample yields fewer than 450,000 distinct CDR3 sequences; about 18% were counted once. The ten largest clones represent 34% of the sample. Sequencing was performed on blood. The receptors here all came from a woman aged 30 to 39 with Graves' hyperthyroidism that later progressed to Graves' ophthalmopathy.

This clonotype came up many times. V gene TRBV2 combines with J gene TRBJ2-2, with D unresolved. The CDR3 has 11 residues. Germline CDR1 and CDR2: SNHLY and FYNNEI. Trimming shortened V by 8 bases and J by 6 bases, and 7 bases separated the two germline ends. The CDR3 reads CASLSSGELFF. The CDR3 region has the DNA TGTGCCAGCCTCTCGTCCGGGGAGCTGTTTTTT.

This clonotype was counted many times. The V gene is TRBV5-1, the J gene TRBJ2-3; D not certain. Trimming removed 3 bases from V and 6 bases from J, with 14 bases in between. The germline V gene encodes CDR1 SGHRS and CDR2 YFSETQ. The CDR3 runs 14 residues. CDR3 in DNA: TGCGCCAGCAGCTCGCAGACTCTCGTGGATACGCAGTATTTT. It specifies CASSSQTLVDTQYF. The full variable domain, in which reference TRBV5-1 and TRBJ2-3 provide the parts outside the CDR3, is KAGVTQTPRYLIKTRGQQVTLSCSPISGHRSVSWYQQTPGQGLQFLFEYFSETQRNKGNFPGRFSGRQFSNSRSEMNVSTLELGDSALYLCASSSQTLVDTQYFGPGTRLTVL.

This clonotype has a handful of counts. The chain joins TRBV15 to TRBJ2-2; TRBD2 might be the D (6 bases). Germline-derived CDR1 and CDR2 are LNHNV and YYDKDF (reference sequence). This CDR3 is built from 17 residues. The V end lost 0 bases, the J end lost 3 bases, and 14 bases lay between the germline ends. The CDR3 spells CATSRDLASAYTGELFF. CDR3 in DNA: TGTGCCACCAGCAGAGATCTTGCTAGCGCCTACACCGGGGAGCTGTTTTTT. Looking up the rest from reference TRBV15 and TRBJ2-2 gives the full variable domain: DAMVIQNPRYQVTQFGKPVTLSCSQTLNHNVMYWYQQKSSQAPKLLFHYYDKDFNNEADTPDNFQSRRPNTSFCFLDIRSPGLGDTAMYLCATSRDLASAYTGELFFGEGSRLTVL.

The V and J genes are TRBV18 and TRBJ2-7; 13 bases fit TRBD2. The germline V gene encodes CDR1 KGHSH and CDR2 LQKENI. The CDR3 length is 19 residues. Unmatched junction bases numbered 12, after V lost 2 bases and J lost 2 bases. The CDR3 reads CASSPWAGTSGISTYEQYF. DNA for the CDR3: TGTGCCAGCTCACCATGGGCCGGGACTAGCGGGATATCGACCTACGAGCAGTACTTC.

This clonotype was seen at least ten times. V is TRBV2 and J is TRBJ1-1, with a possible D match to TRBD1 (6 bases). Deletions cut 7 bases from V and 5 bases from J, with 17 bases between. The CDR3 runs 14 residues. Germline-derived CDR1 and CDR2 are SNHLY and FYNNEI. This CDR3 is CASNYRVRGTEAFF. DNA for the CDR3: TGTGCCAGCAATTACAGGGTGAGGGGGACTGAAGCTTTCTTT.

This clonotype was observed at least ten times. The chain's CDR3 is CASSLEGGTSTDTQYF. CDR3 in DNA: TGCGCCAGCAGCTTGGAAGGCGGGACTAGCACAGATACGCAGTATTTT. This sequence joins TRBV5-1 and TRBJ2-3; a possible D gene is TRBD2 (6 bases). The CDR3 has 16 residues. CDR1 is SGHRS and CDR2 is YFSETQ in the germline V gene. Trimming took off 0 bases at V and 0 bases at J, with 11 bases between the two ends.

This clonotype was seen repeatedly, ten times or more. The chain joins TRBV27 to TRBJ1-2; TRBD1 matches at 8 bases. V lost 2 bases to trimming and J lost 7 bases; unmatched junction nucleotides: 6. The CDR3 length is 14 residues. Germline V gene data show CDR1 as MNHEY and CDR2 as SMNVEV (reference sequence). The CDR3 DNA is TGTGCCAGCAGTTTAGACAGGGGCATCGCTGGCTACACCTTC. It codes for CASSLDRGIAGYTF.

In this sample, this clonotype turned up many times. The CDR3 region is CASSLWGVGRETQYF. CDR3 DNA sequence: TGTGCCAGCAGTTTATGGGGGGTAGGCAGAGAGACCCAGTACTTC. The chain has TRBV12-3 or TRBV12-4 and TRBJ2-5; TRBD2 might be the D (6 bases). V was cut by 2 bases and J by 4 bases, with 14 bases left in between. The CDR3 loop spans 15 amino acids.

V usage is TRBV2 and J usage is TRBJ1-5; no definite D call. V lost 5 bases and J 5 bases, leaving 13 bases between the germline ends. The CDR3 covers 14 residues. Germline V gene lookup returns CDR1 SNHLY and CDR2 FYNNEI. CDR3 nucleotides: TGTGCCAGCAGTAGCGATCGGCTCGATCAGCCCCAGCATTTT. It codes for CASSSDRLDQPQHF.

This clonotype was seen a few times. The chain combines TRBV5-4 with TRBJ1-4; 8 bases are a match to TRBD1. The J segment lost 7 bases and the V segment lost 4 bases, leaving 9 bases of the junction unmatched. CDR1 and CDR2 from the germline V gene are SGHNT and YYREEE (reference sequence). The CDR3 length is 15 residues. The CDR3 region is CASSRPGGAGEKLFF. CDR3 in DNA: TGTGCCAGCAGCAGACCAGGGGGCGCGGGTGAAAAACTGTTTTTT.

In this sample, this clonotype turned up a few times. This chain uses TRBV29-1 with TRBJ2-7; 10 bases fit TRBD1. V shed 3 bases and J 5 bases; nucleotides not matched to a gene: 7. The CDR3 is made up of 14 amino acids. CDR1 SQVTM and CDR2 ANQGSEA come from the germline V gene. The CDR3 DNA follows: TGCAGCGTTGACCTGGACAGGGGGGGCCACGAGCAGTACTTC. Encoded protein: CSVDLDRGGHEQYF.

This chain links TRBV18 with TRBJ2-1; D is perhaps TRBD1 (5 bases). CDR1 and CDR2 from the germline V gene are KGHSH and LQKENI. The CDR3 extends over 14 amino acids. V shed 3 bases and J shed 3 bases, with 9 bases lying between them. The CDR3 sequence: CASSPADSYNEQFF. CDR3 nucleotides: TGTGCCAGCTCACCGGCCGACAGCTACAATGAGCAGTTCTTC.

In this sample, this clonotype turned up many times. The chain couples TRBV12-3 or TRBV12-4 to TRBJ1-2; D is uncertain. The CDR3 runs 16 residues. Between the trimmed V and J ends, which lost 3 bases and 8 bases, there was a span of 22 bases. DNA of the CDR3: TGTGCCAGCAGTTTCAAACCACGTAGGACCCCCTTCGGCTACACCTTC. Translating gives CASSFKPRRTPFGYTF.

This clonotype has only a few counts. The V gene is TRBV5-1, the J gene TRBJ2-1; D is uncertain. V lost 5 bases and J 8 bases, leaving 11 bases between the germline ends. The CDR3 consists of 12 residues. Germline V gives CDR1 SGHRS, CDR2 YFSETQ. The CDR3 DNA sequence: TGCGCCAGCAGGGTTAGGCTGGATGAGCAGTTCTTC. Translating it yields CASRVRLDEQFF. Using reference TRBV5-1 and TRBJ2-1 for the parts outside the CDR3, the full variable domain is KAGVTQTPRYLIKTRGQQVTLSCSPISGHRSVSWYQQTPGQGLQFLFEYFSETQRNKGNFPGRFSGRQFSNSRSEMNVSTLELGDSALYLCASRVRLDEQFFGPGTRLTVL.

The rearrangement joins TRBV7-9 to TRBJ2-1; D may be TRBD1 (5 bases). CDR3 length: 16 amino acids. Trimming shortened V by 3 bases and J by 8 bases, and 20 bases separated the two germline ends. Germline V gene sequence: CDR1 SEHNR, CDR2 FQNEAQ (reference sequence). The CDR3 nucleotides are TGTGCCAGCAGCTTCGTCAGGGTCGACTCCGGACATGAGCAGTTCTTC. Its translation is CASSFVRVDSGHEQFF.

This clonotype has ten or more counts. The DNA of the CDR3 is TGTGCCAGCATTAGAGACGGGCCCACTGAAGCTTTCTTT. Encoded protein: CASIRDGPTEAFF. V gene TRBV2 combines with J gene TRBJ1-1; D call uncertain. With 7 bases removed from V and 4 bases from J, the gap between germline ends came to 13 bases. The germline V gene encodes CDR1 SNHLY and CDR2 FYNNEI. The CDR3 is 13 residues long.

This clonotype was seen repeatedly, ten times or more. The chain recombines TRBV28 with TRBJ1-2; tentatively, D is TRBD1 (6 bases). The CDR3 is made up of 15 amino acids. CDR1 and CDR2 from the germline V gene are MDHEN and SYDVKM. The ends were cut back, 5 bases at V and 1 base at J, with 14 bases in the middle. The CDR3 DNA reads TGTGCCAGCAGTGCAAACAGGGCATTTAACTATGGCTACACCTTC. Translating it yields CASSANRAFNYGYTF.

This clonotype was seen repeatedly, ten times or more. The chain carries TRBV29-1 and TRBJ1-1, with unresolved D. The germline V and J ends were trimmed by 4 bases and 2 bases, with 11 bases remaining between them. Per the germline V gene, CDR1 is SQVTM and CDR2 is ANQGSEA. The length of the CDR3 is 13 residues. The CDR3 loop is CSVGTGTNTEAFF. The CDR3 nucleotides are TGCAGCGTTGGGACGGGAACAAACACTGAAGCTTTCTTT.

The rearrangement uses TRBV24-1 and TRBJ1-1; D perhaps matches TRBD1 (6 bases). This CDR3 region has 15 residues. The germline CDR1 and CDR2 sequences are KGHDR and SFDVKD. V was clipped by 4 bases and J by 11 bases, with 22 bases between them. This CDR3 reads CATSDPRDTGGTAFF. The CDR3 DNA is TGTGCCACCAGTGACCCCCGCGACACGGGGGGCACGGCTTTCTTT.

This clonotype was found many times. The chain carries TRBV10-2 and TRBJ1-2; D is undetermined. The V end was cut by 3 bases, the J end by 4 bases, with 15 bases between. This CDR3 contains 15 residues. CDR1 is WSHSY and CDR2 is SAAADI in the germline V gene. The CDR3 region has the DNA TGCGCCAGCAGTGAATCGGTAGGCAGGATCTATGGCTACACCTTC. Its translation: CASSESVGRIYGYTF.

This clonotype was recorded a few times. This chain links TRBV5-1 with TRBJ2-5; the D is unclear. The CDR3 runs to 17 residues. With 0 bases removed from V and 0 bases from J, the gap between germline ends came to 15 bases. CDR1 and CDR2 (germline): SGHRS, YFSETQ. The CDR3 loop is CASSLGQEGLNQETQYF. Here the CDR3 DNA reads TGCGCCAGCAGCTTGGGGCAGGAAGGCCTCAACCAAGAGACCCAGTACTTC. Variable domain in full (rest from reference TRBV5-1 and TRBJ2-5): KAGVTQTPRYLIKTRGQQVTLSCSPISGHRSVSWYQQTPGQGLQFLFEYFSETQRNKGNFPGRFSGRQFSNSRSEMNVSTLELGDSALYLCASSLGQEGLNQETQYFGPGTRLLVL.